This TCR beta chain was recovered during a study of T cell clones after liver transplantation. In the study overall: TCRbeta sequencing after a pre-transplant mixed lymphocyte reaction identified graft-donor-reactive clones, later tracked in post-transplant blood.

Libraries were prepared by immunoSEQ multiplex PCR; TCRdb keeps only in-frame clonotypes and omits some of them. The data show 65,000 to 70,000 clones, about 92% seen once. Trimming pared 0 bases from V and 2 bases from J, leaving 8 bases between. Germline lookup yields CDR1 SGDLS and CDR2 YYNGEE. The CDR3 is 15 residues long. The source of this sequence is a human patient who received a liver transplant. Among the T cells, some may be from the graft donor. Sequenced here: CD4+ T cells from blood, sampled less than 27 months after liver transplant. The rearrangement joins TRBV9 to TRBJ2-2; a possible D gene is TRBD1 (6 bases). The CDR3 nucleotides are TGTGCCAGCAGCGTAGTGGGGGCAAACACCGGGGAGCTGTTTTTT. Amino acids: CASSVVGANTGELFF.